The entry that follows covers one T cell receptor (beta chain) sequence. Antigen specificity is unknown. Primers for the PCR totalled 60 Vbeta and 13 Jbeta. The protocol was immunoSEQ multiplex PCR, while the TCRdb copy is restricted to in-frame clones and leaves out a portion. Of hundreds of thousands of clones listed, about 80% are singletons. This record belongs to a study of cytomegalovirus exposure and HLA in healthy donors. This CDR3 spans 17 amino acids. V lost 3 bases and J lost 0, with 15 bases in between. CDR1 is LNHDA, CDR2 SQIVND, per germline (reference sequence). Study-wide results and caveats: Researchers reported in a later analysis that a missense DCLRE1C variant was tied to TCR beta V- and J-gene trimming. TCR sequences were mostly rare, though some public TCRs occurred in many donors.

This clonotype originated in a man younger than 30 in good health and CMV-seronegative. Sequencing used PBMCs. The chain joins TRBV19 to TRBJ2-1; a possible D gene is TRBD2 (5 bases). The CDR3 DNA sequence: TGTGCCAGTAGTATGTTGGGTCTAGCTGGCTCCTACAATGAGCAGTTCTTC. Amino acid sequence: CASSMLGLAGSYNEQFF.